This T cell receptor (beta chain) was obtained from a study of early T cells in non-severe SARS-CoV-2 infection. CDR1 and CDR2 from the germline V gene are SGHVS and FQNEAQ. The CDR3 runs to 16 residues. With V trimmed by 4 bases and J by 5 bases, 8 bases remained unmatched. For this clonotype: Its matching antigen is unknown.

Each cDNA molecule carried a unique molecular identifier. One entry per CDR3 protein, called by TCRdb with MiXCR from the 5' RACE reads. Of 70,000 to 75,000 distinct CDR3 sequences listed, around 12% are singletons. General study results and limits: There was a bias toward anti-spike CD8 responses in VDJdb matching, which missed private and CD4 specificities.

The chain has TRBV7-8 and TRBJ2-5, with 12 bases fitting TRBD2. The sample comprised whole blood. The sequence was obtained from an adult who was a healthcare worker with PCR-confirmed SARS-CoV-2 infection or an uninfected control (not recorded which). CDR3 amino acids: CASSSGLAGSRETQYF. The CDR3 DNA reads TGTGCCAGCAGCTCAGGACTAGCGGGGAGTCGGGAGACCCAGTACTTC. Using reference TRBV7-8 and TRBJ2-5 for the parts outside the CDR3, the full variable domain is GAGVSQSPRYKVAKRGQDVALRCDPISGHVSLFWYQQALGQGPEFLTYFQNEAQLDKSGLPSDRFFAERPEGSVSTLKIQRTQQEDSAVYLCASSSGLAGSRETQYFGPGTRLLVL.